This TCR beta chain was identified during a study of T cells after yellow fever vaccination. On the study more broadly: Where fractions had low cell numbers, libraries were prepared from them with the SMART-Seq v4 Ultra Low Input RNA kit. Whole-study results and caveats: Clonotypes shared by both compartments, CD4 and CD8, made up a small share. The secondary response was weaker, and its peak arrived faster, on day 5 versus 15.

This clonotype was seen more than once but under ten times. Its cognate antigen is unknown. UMIs were added to TCR cDNA along with a universal primer site when it was made by 5'RACE template switching. MiXCR, applied by TCRdb to the 5' RACE reads, yields one record per CDR3 protein. The sample records about 350,000 distinct CDR3 sequences, about 8.3% being singletons. The sample here was PBMCs, taken about 49 days after the first yellow fever vaccination. The receptor was isolated from a man aged 18 to 30 who received the YFV17D yellow fever vaccine.

DNA of the CDR3: TGTGCCAGCAGTGAAAGCAGGCTTGGGGATACGCAGTATTTT. Amino acid sequence: CASSESRLGDTQYF. The chain carries TRBV6-1 and TRBJ2-3, with D unresolved. Trimming pared 2 bases from V and 6 bases from J, leaving 12 bases between. Germline CDR1 is MNHNS and CDR2 is SASEGT. CDR3 length: 14 amino acids.